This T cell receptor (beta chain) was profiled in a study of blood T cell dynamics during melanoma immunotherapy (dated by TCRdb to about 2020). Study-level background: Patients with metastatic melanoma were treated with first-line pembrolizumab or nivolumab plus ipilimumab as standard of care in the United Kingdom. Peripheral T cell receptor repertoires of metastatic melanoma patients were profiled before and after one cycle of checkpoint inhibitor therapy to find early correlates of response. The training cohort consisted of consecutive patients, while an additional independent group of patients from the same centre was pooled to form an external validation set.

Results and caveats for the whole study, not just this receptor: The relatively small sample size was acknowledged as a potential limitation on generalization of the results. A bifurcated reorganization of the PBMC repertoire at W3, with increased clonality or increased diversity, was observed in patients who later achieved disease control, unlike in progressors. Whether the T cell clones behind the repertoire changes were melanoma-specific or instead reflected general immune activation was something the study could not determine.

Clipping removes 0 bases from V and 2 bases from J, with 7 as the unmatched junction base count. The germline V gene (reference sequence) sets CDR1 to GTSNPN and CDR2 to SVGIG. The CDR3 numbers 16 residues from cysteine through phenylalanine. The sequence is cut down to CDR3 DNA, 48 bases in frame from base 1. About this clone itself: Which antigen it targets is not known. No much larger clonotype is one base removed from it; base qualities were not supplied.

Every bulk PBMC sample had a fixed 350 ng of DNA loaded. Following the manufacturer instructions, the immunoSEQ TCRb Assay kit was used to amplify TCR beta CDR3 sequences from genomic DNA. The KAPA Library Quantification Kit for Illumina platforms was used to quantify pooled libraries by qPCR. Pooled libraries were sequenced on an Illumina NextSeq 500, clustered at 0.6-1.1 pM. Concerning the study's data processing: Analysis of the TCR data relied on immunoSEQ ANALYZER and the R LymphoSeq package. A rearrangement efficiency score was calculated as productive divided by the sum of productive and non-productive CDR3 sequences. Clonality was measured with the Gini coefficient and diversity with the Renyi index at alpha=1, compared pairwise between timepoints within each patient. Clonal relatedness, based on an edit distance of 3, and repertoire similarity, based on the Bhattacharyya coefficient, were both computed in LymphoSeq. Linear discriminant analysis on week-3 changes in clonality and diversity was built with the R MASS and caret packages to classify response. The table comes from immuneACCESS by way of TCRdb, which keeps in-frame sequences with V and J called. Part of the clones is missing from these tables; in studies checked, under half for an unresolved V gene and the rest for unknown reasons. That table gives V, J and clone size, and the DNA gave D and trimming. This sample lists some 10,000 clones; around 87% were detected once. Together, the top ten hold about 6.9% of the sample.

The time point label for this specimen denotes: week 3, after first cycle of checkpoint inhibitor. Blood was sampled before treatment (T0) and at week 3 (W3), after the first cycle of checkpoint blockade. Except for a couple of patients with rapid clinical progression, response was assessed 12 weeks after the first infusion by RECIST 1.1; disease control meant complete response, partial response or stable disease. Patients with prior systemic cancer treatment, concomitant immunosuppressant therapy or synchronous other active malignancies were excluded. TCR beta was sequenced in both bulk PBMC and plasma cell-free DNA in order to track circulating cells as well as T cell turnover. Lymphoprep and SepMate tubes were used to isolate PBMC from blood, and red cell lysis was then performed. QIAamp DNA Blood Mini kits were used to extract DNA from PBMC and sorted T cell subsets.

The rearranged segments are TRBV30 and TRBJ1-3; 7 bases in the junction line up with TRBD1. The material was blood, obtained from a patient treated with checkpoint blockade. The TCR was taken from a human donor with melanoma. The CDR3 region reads CAWSVLNDRAGNTIYF. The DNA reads TGTGCCTGGAGTGTACTTAATGACAGGGCTGGAAACACCATATATTTT.